This is a list of T cell receptor beta chains from one sample in a study of blood T cell repertoires in COVID-19. Produced via immunoSEQ multiplex PCR; TCRdb's table is partial and in-frame only. This table holds approximately 50,000 clones, 90% to 95% found once. Sequencing was carried out using peripheral blood. The receptors stem from a human donor in a cohort sampled during active COVID-19. Each CDR3 is given with its conserved first and last residue. Clone size, where shown, is once, few, many, or a class for clones that have expanded.

cdr3_length,clone_size,v_call,j_call,cdr3_aa
15,NA,TRBV27,TRBJ1-4,CASSREGGVWEKLFF
17,NA,TRBV28,TRBJ2-3,CASSPFRTSGRSDTQYF
12,NA,TRBV19,TRBJ2-1,CASSMSVFEQFF
15,NA,TRBV7-9,TRBJ2-7,CASSSGTGDPYEQYF
15,NA,TRBV3-1/TRBV3-2,TRBJ2-3,CASSQNPQDTDTQYF
16,NA,TRBV4-3,TRBJ2-3,CASSANTGTAADTQYF
16,NA,TRBV5-3,TRBJ2-1,CARSGGGEGPYNEQFF
12,few,TRBV21-1,TRBJ1-5,CARGQGDQPQHF
14,NA,TRBV28,TRBJ2-2,CASKAGGGTGELFF
12,NA,TRBV5-8,TRBJ2-1,CASSPTLGGQFF
14,NA,TRBV6-5,TRBJ2-6,CASSSVSGANVLTF
14,NA,TRBV9,TRBJ1-5,CASGVWGGSQPQHF
13,NA,TRBV7-9,TRBJ2-3,CASSRRGSDTQYF
15,once,TRBV24-1,TRBJ2-3,CATSEPTGRGDTQYF
14,once,TRBV7-2,TRBJ1-4,CASSPTGGHEKLFF
18,NA,TRBV7-2,TRBJ2-2,CASSFKGLAGLATGELFF
15,NA,TRBV11-2,TRBJ2-3,CAVPSGEQLADTQYF
12,few,TRBV7-3,TRBJ2-7,CASSRAGGEQYF
13,few,TRBV6-5,TRBJ1-5,CASRPPGDQPQHF
13,NA,TRBV2,TRBJ2-5,CASSPLRQETQYF
13,NA,TRBV18,TRBJ1-1,CASSPVRDTEAFF
10,once,TRBV20-1,TRBJ2-1,CSARADEQFF
17,NA,TRBV4-3,TRBJ2-5,CASSQAGLAGAGETQYF
15,NA,TRBV24-1,TRBJ2-5,CATSDWTSGEETQYF
17,NA,TRBV6-6,TRBJ1-2,CASSPSVTGVEGYGYTF
15,NA,TRBV6-1,TRBJ2-1,CASSEGSGGGYEQFF
14,NA,TRBV12-5,TRBJ2-2,CASYPGGRPGELFF
18,medium-sized,TRBV7-9,TRBJ2-2,CASSDQNGLAGNTGELFF
11,NA,TRBV12-3/TRBV12-4,TRBJ2-2,CASFLTGELFF
14,NA,TRBV28,TRBJ1-1,CASSLIGGGTEAFF
14,NA,TRBV19,TRBJ2-2,CASSIQADTGELFF
14,once,TRBV6-5,TRBJ2-7,CASTLSTGPYEQYF
15,NA,TRBV2,TRBJ2-7,CASGRPRTGSNEQYF
11,NA,TRBV30,TRBJ2-3,CAWRGADTQYF
16,NA,TRBV27,TRBJ2-2,CASSLSMREGTGELFF
13,NA,TRBV11-1,TRBJ2-2,CASSLSQTGELFF
15,once,TRBV4-3,TRBJ2-2,CASSQDKEITGELFF
15,NA,TRBV6-6,TRBJ1-5,CASSYPDRGDQPQHF
21,NA,TRBV6-2/TRBV6-3,TRBJ2-3,CASSYSIPGQGEGFSTDTQYF